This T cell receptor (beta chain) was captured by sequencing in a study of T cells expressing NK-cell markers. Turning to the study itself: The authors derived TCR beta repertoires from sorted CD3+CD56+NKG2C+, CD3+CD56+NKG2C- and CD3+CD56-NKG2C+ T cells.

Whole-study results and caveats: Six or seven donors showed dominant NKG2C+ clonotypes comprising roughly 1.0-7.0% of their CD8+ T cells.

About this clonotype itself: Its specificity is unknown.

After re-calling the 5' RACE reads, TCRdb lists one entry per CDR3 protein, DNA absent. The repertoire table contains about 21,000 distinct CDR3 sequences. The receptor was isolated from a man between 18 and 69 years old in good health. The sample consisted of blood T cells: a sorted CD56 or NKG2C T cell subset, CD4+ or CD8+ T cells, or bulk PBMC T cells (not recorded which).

CDR3 loop: CASRARSDQPQHF. The chain uses TRBV2 and TRBJ1-5. CDR3 size: 13 residues. In germline, CDR1 is SNHLY, CDR2 FYNNEI.